The clone carrying this T cell receptor beta chain has at least ten counts. Its antigen is still unknown. This specimen belongs to a study of T cells in Graves' hyperthyroidism and ophthalmopathy. Amplification targeted TCR beta CDR3 regions from RNA transcripts. Carried out on the TCR CDR3, a first-round RT-PCR used the HTBI primer set. One entry per CDR3 protein results from TCRdb running MiXCR on the multiplex PCR reads. In the table there are some 720,000 distinct CDR3 sequences, 15% to 20% of which are singletons. The junction had 5 bases not matched to a gene; V was cut back by 1 base and J by 5 bases. The CDR3 has 15 residues. Diagnosis of hyperthyroidism was new in patients aged 18 to 65, and its duration was under 2 months. The PBMCs were sourced from fresh peripheral blood (about 9.7 ml). The study, taken as a whole, reports: A model built on 13 V-J features separated ophthalmopathy from stable hyperthyroidism. Progression to ophthalmopathy was predicted a median of approximately seven months early.

This chain connects TRBV12-3 or TRBV12-4 to TRBJ2-7; 10 nucleotides match TRBD1. The source material was blood. This receptor was taken from a man younger than 30 with Graves' hyperthyroidism. The CDR3 coding sequence is TGTGCCAGCAGTTTAGGTGGGACAGGGGTCCACGAGCAGTACTTC. It encodes CASSLGGTGVHEQYF.